This T cell receptor (beta chain) was obtained from a study of OX40 agonist ivuxolimab in advanced cancers. Only in-frame clones appear in the TCRdb table, and some are missing; sequencing was by immunoSEQ multiplex PCR. The repertoire includes 25,000 to 35,000 clones, more than 85% of them detected once, and roughly 15% sits in the top ten. Deletions cut 4 bases from V and 4 bases from J, with 14 bases between. The CDR3 extends over 15 amino acids. CDR1 is MGHDK and CDR2 is SYGVNS in the germline V gene. V is TRBV25-1 and J is TRBJ2-1; D tentatively reads TRBD1 or TRBD2 (5 bases each). The sequence derives from an adult with an advanced solid tumor such as melanoma, head and neck, liver or kidney cancer. Source: CD4+ or CD8+ T cells sorted from blood, taken in a trial of the OX40 agonist ivuxolimab. CDR3 nucleotide sequence: TGTGCCAGCAGTGTCCGGGGACCGGAATACAATGAGCAGTTCTTC. Translation: CASSVRGPEYNEQFF.